Each of the 20 T cell receptor beta chains below was sequenced from the same sample in a study of a mutant IDH1 vaccine in newly diagnosed glioma. These receptors have no identified antigens. Time point specified: week 47, end of study. Every vaccine dose comprised 300 ug of mutant IDH1 20-mer peptide plus topical imiquimod. The data were produced by immunoSEQ multiplex PCR, yet TCRdb's version contains in-frame clones alone and is incomplete. The sample includes about 34,000 clones, approximately 90% seen only once; the top ten take more than 10%. The sample in question was PBMCs, obtained from a glioma patient whose treatment included an IDH1 peptide vaccine. All receptors derive from a woman younger than 45 with glioma.

This CDR3 reads CASSIGTGGEETQYF. DNA of the CDR3: TGTGCCAGTAGTATAGGGACAGGGGGAGAAGAGACCCAGTACTTC. The chain carries TRBV19 and TRBJ2-5; 10 nucleotides agree with TRBD1. CDR1 is LNHDA, CDR2 SQIVND, per germline (reference sequence). Trimming took 1 base from V and 3 from J; bases not matched to a gene: 2. This CDR3 is 15 amino acids long.

V and J are TRBV10-3 and TRBJ2-5; possible D gene TRBD1, 5 bases. The CDR3 is 14 residues long. V lost 0 bases and J 5 bases, leaving 10 bases between the germline ends. Germline CDR1 and CDR2: ENHRY and SYGVKD. This CDR3 is CAISESFRGETQYF. The CDR3 DNA sequence: TGTGCCATCAGTGAGTCGTTTAGGGGCGAGACCCAGTACTTC.

The chain joins TRBV7-9 to TRBJ1-1, with D perhaps TRBD1 (6 bases). Germline values: CDR1 SEHNR, CDR2 FQNEAQ (reference sequence). This CDR3 has 15 amino acids. V lost 5 bases to trimming and J lost 6 bases, with 19 bases between them. The CDR3 spells CASSTLGGQGSEAFF. In DNA form, the CDR3 reads TGTGCCAGCAGCACTCTCGGGGGGCAGGGGTCTGAAGCTTTCTTT. Drawing the rest from reference TRBV7-9 and TRBJ1-1, the complete variable domain is DTGVSQNPRHKITKRGQNVTFRCDPISEHNRLYWYRQTLGQGPEFLTYFQNEAQLEKSRLLSDRFSAERPKGSFSTLEIQRTEQGDSAMYLCASSTLGGQGSEAFFGQGTRLTVV.

This chain uses TRBV7-9 with TRBJ1-6; 8 bases match TRBD1. The trim removed 4 bases at V and 10 bases at J, leaving 6 bases unmatched. Germline assignment: CDR1 SEHNR and CDR2 FQNEAQ (reference sequence). The CDR3 is 14 residues long. The CDR3 loop is CASSSDRVRSPLHF. For the CDR3, the DNA is TGTGCCAGCAGCTCGGACAGGGTACGATCACCCCTCCACTTT.

The chain is built from TRBV29-1 and TRBJ1-4; 8 nucleotides line up with TRBD1. The CDR3 extends over 14 amino acids. Per the germline V gene, CDR1 is SQVTM and CDR2 is ANQGSEA. The ends lost 3 bases at V and 8 bases at J; junction bases unmatched: 8. CDR3 DNA sequence: TGCAGCGTTGAGACAGGGGTCGGGAAGGAAAAACTGTTTTTT. Its translation is CSVETGVGKEKLFF.

The chain employs TRBV4-2 and TRBJ2-7; TRBD2 matches at 8 bases. From germline, CDR1 is LGHNA and CDR2 YNFKEQ. The CDR3 totals 12 residues. V was pared by 4 bases and J by 7 bases, with 3 bases of the junction left unmatched. CDR3 sequence: CASSPPGGEQYF. CDR3 bases: TGTGCCAGCAGCCCCCCGGGAGGGGAGCAGTACTTC.

The chain recombines TRBV5-1 with TRBJ2-7, with D unclear. The length of the CDR3 is 12 residues. CDR1 and CDR2 (germline): SGHRS, YFSETQ. The V and J ends lost 4 bases and 0 bases respectively, with 5 bases between them. The CDR3 bases are TGCGCCAGCAGCCATAACTCCTACGAGCAGTACTTC. Its translation: CASSHNSYEQYF.

The DNA for the CDR3 is TGCGCCAGCAGCTTCAGGGGACAGGGAGGAAATGAGCAGTTCTTC. This gives the protein CASSFRGQGGNEQFF. The chain couples TRBV5-1 to TRBJ2-1; 9 bases fit TRBD1. The CDR3 length is 15 residues. Germline V gene data show CDR1 as SGHRS and CDR2 as YFSETQ. The junction had 7 bases not matched to a gene; V was cut back by 2 bases and J by 7 bases.

The J gene is TRBJ1-1, the V gene TRBV29-1, with a tentative D call TRBD1 (5 bases). The CDR3 length is 13 residues. Trimming left V 6 bases short and J 3 bases short, with 14 bases between. CDR1 SQVTM and CDR2 ANQGSEA come from the germline V gene. The CDR3 DNA reads as TGCAGCGTCCCCGGGACGGACCACACTGAAGCTTTCTTT. It translates to CSVPGTDHTEAFF.

The chain combines TRBV6-1 with TRBJ2-7; D is perhaps TRBD2 (7 bases). Germline V lookup: CDR1 MNHNS, CDR2 SASEGT. The CDR3 has 14 amino acids. V was pared by 6 bases and J by 7 bases, with 19 bases between. This CDR3 is CASSWDNMGGEQYF. The CDR3 nucleotides read TGTGCCAGCAGCTGGGACAATATGGGGGGGGAGCAGTACTTC.

The chain couples TRBV9 to TRBJ2-1, with D perhaps being TRBD1 or TRBD2 (5 bases each). Trimming shortened V by 4 bases and J by 0 bases, and 14 bases separated the two germline ends. Germline V gene data show CDR1 as SGDLS and CDR2 as YYNGEE. This CDR3 comprises 16 residues. The DNA for the CDR3 is TGTGCCAGCAGCCCCGGGACGGTGAGCTCCTACAATGAGCAGTTCTTC. Translation: CASSPGTVSSYNEQFF.

V gene TRBV29-1 combines with J gene TRBJ1-1; no firm D call. Trimming removed 4 bases from V and 3 bases from J, with 12 bases in between. Germline V CDR1 and CDR2: SQVTM, ANQGSEA. The length of the CDR3 is 13 residues. This chain's CDR3 is CSVAFRADTEAFF. CDR3 DNA sequence: TGCAGCGTTGCCTTTAGGGCCGACACTGAAGCTTTCTTT.

The chain links TRBV5-4 to TRBJ2-7; D is undetermined. Trimming removed 4 bases at V and 5 bases at J, with 16 bases between. CDR3 size: 14 residues. CDR1 SGHNT and CDR2 YYREEE come from the germline V gene (reference sequence). The CDR3 loop is CASSLPDSANEQYF. The CDR3 DNA sequence: TGTGCCAGCAGCCTACCGGATTCGGCTAACGAGCAGTACTTC.

This sequence joins TRBV13 and TRBJ1-2; no definite D call. The CDR3 totals 15 residues. Germline values: CDR1 PRHDT, CDR2 FYEKMQ (reference sequence). V lost 5 bases to trimming and J lost 4 bases, with 17 bases between them. CDR3 in amino acids: CASSPRPVDLYGYTF. In nucleotides, the CDR3 is TGTGCCAGCAGCCCCAGGCCCGTTGACCTCTATGGCTACACCTTC.

The chain is built from TRBV2 and TRBJ2-7; TRBD1 aligns across 7 bases. CDR1 and CDR2 from the germline V gene are SNHLY and FYNNEI. With 5 bases clipped from V and 2 bases from J, the junction kept 12 bases outside the gene matches. The CDR3 totals 16 residues. This chain's CDR3 is CASSPDRVWGAYEQYF. As DNA, the CDR3 is TGTGCCAGCAGTCCAGACAGGGTATGGGGCGCCTACGAGCAGTACTTC.

In its sample, this clone ranks as medium-sized. The chain links TRBV6-1 to TRBJ2-7; the D gene is possibly TRBD2 (6 bases). CDR1 and CDR2 from the germline V gene are MNHNS and SASEGT. The length of the CDR3 is 14 residues. With 11 bases removed from V and 7 bases from J, the gap between germline ends came to 24 bases. This chain's CDR3 is CAAIPGSFSWEQYF. In DNA, the CDR3 is TGTGCCGCTATTCCCGGGAGCTTTAGTTGGGAGCAGTACTTC.

The chain uses TRBV7-2 and TRBJ2-3; no definite D call. V was trimmed by 4 bases and J by 6 bases, leaving 20 bases between them. Looked up from germline, CDR1 is SGHTA and CDR2 is FQGNSA. The CDR3 has 16 amino acids. CDR3 region: CASSSLLSHSRDTQYF. CDR3 bases: TGTGCCAGCAGCTCGCTCCTATCCCACTCCCGGGATACGCAGTATTTT.

This chain joins TRBV4-1 and TRBJ1-1; D possibly corresponds to TRBD1 (6 bases). CDR1 is MGHRA and CDR2 is YSYEKL in the germline V gene. Trimming cost V 8 bases and J 4 bases, with 17 bases left between them. The CDR3 is 14 amino acids. The CDR3, as DNA: TGCGCCAGCGAATTACGGGGAGGGGGCACTGAAGCTTTCTTT. This sequence encodes CASELRGGGTEAFF.

The genes are TRBV6-5 and TRBJ2-7; possibly TRBD1 or TRBD2 for D (6 bases each). CDR1 and CDR2 (germline): MNHEY, SVGAGI. V dropped 7 bases and J dropped 6 bases, with 13 bases sitting between them. This CDR3 comprises 12 residues. CDR3 region: CASNGGKGEQYF. The CDR3 region has the DNA TGTGCCAGCAACGGGGGCAAGGGCGAGCAGTACTTC.

The chain couples TRBV5-1 to TRBJ2-5, with D maybe TRBD1 (8 bases). The CDR3 has 14 amino acids. V was trimmed by 3 bases and J by 5 bases, leaving 14 bases between them. Germline V gene data show CDR1 as SGHRS and CDR2 as YFSETQ. CDR3 nucleotides: TGCGCCAGCAGCTCAACAGGGGGGGGCGAGACCCAGTACTTC. Protein: CASSSTGGGETQYF.